This TCR beta chain appears in the sequencing data of a study of tumor and adjacent non-tumor tissue in lung cancer. Overall study: Aged about 31 to 85 years, patients included more than nine men and several women with stage I to III disease. Some 3.9 million productive TCRbeta reads were obtained per sample on average.

No cell sorting was done before RNA was extracted from the tissue. Distant lung tissue was collected more than 3 cm away from the tumor edge. Between August and November 2014, newly diagnosed, chemotherapy-naive lung cancer patients underwent thoracic surgery in China. The library came from three nested PCR rounds adapted from ARM-PCR protocols. TCRdb analysed the multiplex PCR reads with MiXCR anew, one entry per CDR3 protein. The table records about 67,000 distinct CDR3 sequences, around 76% of them present only once. Germline CDR1 reads SGHDT; CDR2 reads YYEEEE. The CDR3 is made up of 16 amino acids. Points on this clonotype: The junction departs from the called germline gene at one end, perhaps through a read error.

Sequencing was carried out using distant non-tumor lung tissue. The chain uses TRBV5-6 and TRBJ1-1; D is perhaps TRBD1 (6 bases). This TCR was recovered from a man aged 60 to 69 with non-small cell lung cancer. For the CDR3, the DNA is TGTGCCAGCGCCTCCTTCCGCACAGGGTTGAGAACTGAACCTTTCTTT. Protein product: CASASFRTGLRTEPFF.